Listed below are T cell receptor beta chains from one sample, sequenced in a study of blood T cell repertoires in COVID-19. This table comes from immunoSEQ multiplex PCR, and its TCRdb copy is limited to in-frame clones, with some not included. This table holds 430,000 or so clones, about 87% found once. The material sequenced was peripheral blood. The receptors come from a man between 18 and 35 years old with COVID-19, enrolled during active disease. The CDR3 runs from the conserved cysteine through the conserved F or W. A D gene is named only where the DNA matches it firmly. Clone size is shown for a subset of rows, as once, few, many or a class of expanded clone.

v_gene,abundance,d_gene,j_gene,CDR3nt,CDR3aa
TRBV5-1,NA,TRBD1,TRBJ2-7,TGCGCCAGCAGCCCCCGGGACAGTCTCACAGGTACCTACGAGCAGTACTTC,CASSPRDSLTGTYEQYF
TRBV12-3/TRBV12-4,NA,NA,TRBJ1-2,TGTGCCAGCAGTTTAGGGGTACAGTATGGCTACACCTTC,CASSLGVQYGYTF
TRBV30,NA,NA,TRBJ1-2,TGTGCCTGGAGTGCAGGGGTGAGGACTCGCTACACCTTC,CAWSAGVRTRYTF
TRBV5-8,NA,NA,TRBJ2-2,TGTGCCAGCAGTCTACAGGCGGTCGCGAACACCGGGGAGCTGTTTTTT,CASSLQAVANTGELFF
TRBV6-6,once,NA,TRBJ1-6,TGTGCCAGCAGTTACTCGACAGTCGATTCACCCCTCCACTTT,CASSYSTVDSPLHF
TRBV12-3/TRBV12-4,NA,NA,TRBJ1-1,TGTGCCAGCAGTGCCAGGGTCTTCACTGAAGCTTTCTTT,CASSARVFTEAFF
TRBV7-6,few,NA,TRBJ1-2,TGTGCCAGCAGCTTAGAAGGGGGTGACTATGGCTACACCTTC,CASSLEGGDYGYTF
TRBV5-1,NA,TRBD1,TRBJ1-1,TGCGCCAGCAGCTTGAGGAACAGGGGGTCTGAAGCTTTCTTT,CASSLRNRGSEAFF
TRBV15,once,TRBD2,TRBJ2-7,TGTGCCACCAGCAGAGGGTTAGCGGGTAACTACGAGCAGTACTTC,CATSRGLAGNYEQYF
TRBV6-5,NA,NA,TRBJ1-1,TGTGCCAGCAGTTACTATGTCCGGAACACTGAAGCTTTCTTT,CASSYYVRNTEAFF
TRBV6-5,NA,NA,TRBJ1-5,TGTGCCAGCAGAACAGGAGAGACCCAGCCCCAGCATTTT,CASRTGETQPQHF
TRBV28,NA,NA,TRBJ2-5,TGTGCCAGCAGCCCTATTCCATCCATCGACATCTGGTACCAAGAGACCCAGTACTTC,CASSPIPSIDIWYQETQYF
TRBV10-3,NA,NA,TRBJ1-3,TGTGCCATCAGTGAGACAGGGTCTTTCTCTGGAAACACCATATATTTT,CAISETGSFSGNTIYF
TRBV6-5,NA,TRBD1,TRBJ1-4,TGTGCCAGCAGTTCCAGGACAGGGTTGGGTGAAAAACTGTTTTTT,CASSSRTGLGEKLFF
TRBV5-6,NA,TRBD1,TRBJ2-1,TGTGCCAGCAGTCTCCCCGGACAGGCCTCCTACAATGAGCAGTTCTTC,CASSLPGQASYNEQFF
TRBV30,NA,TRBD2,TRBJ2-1,TGTGCCTGGAACATCAGGGGAACTAGCGGGAGCTATGAGCAGTTCTTC,CAWNIRGTSGSYEQFF
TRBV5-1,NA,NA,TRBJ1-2,TGCGCCAGCAGCTTGGACAGGTTATATGGCTACACCTTC,CASSLDRLYGYTF
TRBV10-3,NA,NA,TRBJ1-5,TGTGCCATCAGTGGGGGGGATCAGCCCCAGCATTTT,CAISGGDQPQHF
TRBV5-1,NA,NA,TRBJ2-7,TGCGCCAGCGTACCTCCTCCGGCGAGTTGTAGCGGAGCGGACTACGAGCAGTACTTC,CASVPPPASCSGADYEQYF
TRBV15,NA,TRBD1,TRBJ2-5,TGTGCCACCAGCAGGGACAGGGGGTCAGAGACCCAGTACTTC,CATSRDRGSETQYF
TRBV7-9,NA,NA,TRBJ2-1,TGTGCCAGCTCCGATCTCGGGTCATACAATGAGCAGTTCTTC,CASSDLGSYNEQFF
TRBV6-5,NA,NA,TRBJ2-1,TGTGCCAGCAGGACCCTAGCGAGCTCCTACAATGAGCAGTTCTTC,CASRTLASSYNEQFF
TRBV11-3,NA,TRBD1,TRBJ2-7,TGTGCCAGCAGCTTAGGGGGACAGGAAGGTTACGAGCAGTACTTC,CASSLGGQEGYEQYF
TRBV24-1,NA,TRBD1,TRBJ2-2,TGTGCCACCAGCTCACCCAAGGGACAGGTGGCGAACACCGGGGAGCTGTTTTTT,CATSSPKGQVANTGELFF
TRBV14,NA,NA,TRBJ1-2,TGTGCCAGCAGCCAAGATTACCGTGCTAATGGCTACACCTTC,CASSQDYRANGYTF
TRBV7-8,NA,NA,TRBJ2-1,TGTGCCAGCAGCCCCGGAGGTCACAATGAGCAGTTCTTC,CASSPGGHNEQFF
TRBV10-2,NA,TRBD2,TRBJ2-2,TGCGCCAGCAGGATAGCGGGGGGGAACACCGGGGAGCTGTTTTTT,CASRIAGGNTGELFF
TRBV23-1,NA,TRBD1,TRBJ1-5,TGCGCCAGCAGTCACATTACAGGGGGCGGCCAGCCCCAGCATTTT,CASSHITGGGQPQHF
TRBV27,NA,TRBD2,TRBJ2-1,TGTGCCAGCAGCTCCCCCCCACTACTAGCGGGGGGAGGTGCCTACAATGAGCAGTTCTTC,CASSSPPLLAGGGAYNEQFF
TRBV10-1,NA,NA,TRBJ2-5,TGCGCCAGCAGTTTGAGCCTCCAAGAGACCCAGTACTTC,CASSLSLQETQYF
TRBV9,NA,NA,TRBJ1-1,TGTGCCAGCAGCCTCGGGGGGCGAACTGAAGCTTTCTTT,CASSLGGRTEAFF
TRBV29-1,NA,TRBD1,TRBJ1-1,TGCAGCGTTGAGTTAGGGGACAGGGGCACTGAAGCTTTCTTT,CSVELGDRGTEAFF
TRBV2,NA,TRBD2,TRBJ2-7,TGTGCCAGCGTTGAGACTAGCGGGGTTGCCTACGAGCAGTACTTC,CASVETSGVAYEQYF
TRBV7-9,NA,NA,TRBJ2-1,TGTGCCAGCAGCCAAGCGGCACTACTCTACAATGAGCAGTTCTTC,CASSQAALLYNEQFF
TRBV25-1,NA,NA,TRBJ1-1,TGTGCCAGCAGTGAACAGGGAGGTACTGAAGCTTTCTTT,CASSEQGGTEAFF
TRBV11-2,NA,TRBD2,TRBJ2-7,TGTGCCAGCAGCTACCCCGGGACTAGGGGTTACGAGCAGTACTTC,CASSYPGTRGYEQYF
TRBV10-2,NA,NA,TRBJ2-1,TGCGCCAGCAGTTCCGGACTGGTTCTCTACAATGAGCAGTTCTTC,CASSSGLVLYNEQFF
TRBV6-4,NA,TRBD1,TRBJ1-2,TGTGCCAGCAGTGAAGAACAGGGGGCCCCTGTCGGTGGCTACACCTTC,CASSEEQGAPVGGYTF
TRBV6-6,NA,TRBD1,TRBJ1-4,TGTGCCAGCAGTCCAGGGGGCGGTGGGGAAAAACTGTTTTTT,CASSPGGGGEKLFF
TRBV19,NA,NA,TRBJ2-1,TGTGCCAGTAGTATTGGCAGGGTCCCCTACAATGAGCAGTTCTTC,CASSIGRVPYNEQFF
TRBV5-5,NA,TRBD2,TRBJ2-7,TGTGCCAGCAGCTTGACTAGCGGGGGGAAGAGGGAGCAGTACTTC,CASSLTSGGKREQYF
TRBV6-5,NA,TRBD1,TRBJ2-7,TGTGCCAGCAGTTACGGACAGGACTCCTACGAGCAGTACTTC,CASSYGQDSYEQYF
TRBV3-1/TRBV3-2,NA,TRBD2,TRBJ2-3,TGTGCCAGCAGCCAAGAGCGGGGGTATACGCAGTATTTT,CASSQERGYTQYF
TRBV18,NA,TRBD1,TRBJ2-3,TGTGCCAGCTCACCGGGACAGGGATGTTTT,CASSPGQGCF
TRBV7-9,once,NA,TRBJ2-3,TGTGCCAGCAGCCTACAGCTGGATACGCAGTATTTT,CASSLQLDTQYF
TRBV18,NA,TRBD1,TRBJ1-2,TGTGCCAGCTCCCGGGAAGGACAGGGGTTCTATGGCTACACCTTC,CASSREGQGFYGYTF
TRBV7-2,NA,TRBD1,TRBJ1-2,TGTGCCAGCAGCTTACAGGGGGCACCTAACTATGGCTACACCTTC,CASSLQGAPNYGYTF
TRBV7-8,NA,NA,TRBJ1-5,TGTGCCAGCAGCTTAGCGCCCGCCTCGGCGCAGAGGAATCAGCCCCAGCATTTT,CASSLAPASAQRNQPQHF
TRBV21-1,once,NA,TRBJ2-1,TGTGCCAGCGGGGGGGCGGTCTCCTACAATGAGCAGTTCTTC,CASGGAVSYNEQFF
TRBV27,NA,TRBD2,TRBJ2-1,TGTGCCAGCAGTTTAATGGCGGGAGTTCCTTATGAGCAGTTCTTC,CASSLMAGVPYEQFF
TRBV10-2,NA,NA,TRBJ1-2,TGCGCCAGCAGTGAGGGAGGGAACTATGGCTACACCTTC,CASSEGGNYGYTF
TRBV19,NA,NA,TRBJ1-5,TGTGCCAGTAGTATCTTCGCGGTTAGCAATCAGCCCCAGCATTTT,CASSIFAVSNQPQHF
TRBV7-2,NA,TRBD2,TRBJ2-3,TGTGCCAGCAGCTTAGAGGTAGCGGGCACCACAGATACGCAGTATTTT,CASSLEVAGTTDTQYF
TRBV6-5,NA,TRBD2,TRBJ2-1,TGTGCCAGCAGGGCGAGCGGGGGCTACTACAATGAGCAGTTCTTC,CASRASGGYYNEQFF
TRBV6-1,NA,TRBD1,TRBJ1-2,TGTGCCAGCAGTGAGACAGGGAACTATGGCTACACCTTC,CASSETGNYGYTF
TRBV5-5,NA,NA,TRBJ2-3,TGTGCCAGCAGCTTAGAACAGGGAAGCGATACGCAGTATTTT,CASSLEQGSDTQYF